What follows describes a single TCR beta chain. These data are taken from a study of blood T cell repertoires in COVID-19. Overall study: Whether acute or convalescent, the COVID-19 samples came from the United States, Italy and Spain. The cDNA or gDNA used as material had been derived from T cells, B-cell-depleted T cells, or PBMCs.

TCRdb's copy holds only in-frame clones and misses some; the assay was immunoSEQ multiplex PCR. Here the sample spans roughly 320,000 clones, 85% to 95% being singletons. With 4 bases removed from V and 5 bases from J, the gap between germline ends came to 8 bases. The length of the CDR3 is 12 residues. This clonotype was sampled from a young woman who had been exposed to COVID-19. This chain joins TRBV12-3 or TRBV12-4 and TRBJ1-1; D might be TRBD1 (5 bases). Sequenced material: PBMCs or T cells enriched from blood (not recorded which). In DNA form, the CDR3 reads TGTGCCAGCAGTTCGCAGGGTACTGAAGCTTTCTTT. Encoded protein: CASSSQGTEAFF.